The 14 T cell receptor beta chains below were found in one sample sequenced in a study of monozygotic twins with inflammatory bowel disease. TCRdb re-called the 5' RACE reads, yielding one record per CDR3 amino acid sequence without DNA. There are a few hundred thousand distinct CDR3 sequences in the sample, with just over 2.5% held by the top ten. The sequencing input was blood. The receptors shown here come from a human donor with ulcerative colitis or Crohn's disease, or a healthy co-twin of an affected twin (not recorded which).

The genes are TRBV7-2 and TRBJ1-6; as DNA is missing, the TRBD1 call by TCRdb cannot be tested. This CDR3 region has 15 residues. CDR1 SGHTA and CDR2 FQGNSA come from the germline V gene. CDR3 protein: CASSLVGGSNSPLHF.

The J gene is TRBJ2-3, the V gene TRBV23-1; the D call from TCRdb, TRBD1, cannot be confirmed without DNA. TRBV23-1 is an ORF; its function is uncertain. The CDR3 is 12 residues long. CDR3 sequence reads: CAKQGGTDTQYF.

J is TRBJ2-1 and V is TRBV13. The CDR3 has 13 amino acids. Per the germline V gene, CDR1 is PRHDT and CDR2 is FYEKMQ (reference sequence). The CDR3 spells CASSTTEGGEQFF.

The chain joins TRBV5-1 to TRBJ2-7; TCRdb gives TRBD1 as the D gene, but with no DNA this cannot be confirmed. The germline V gene has CDR1 SGHRS and CDR2 YFSETQ. The CDR3 spans 14 residues. The CDR3 sequence: CASGRTVEGNEQYF. Based on the CDR3 plus reference TRBV5-1 and TRBJ2-7, the full variable domain is KAGVTQTPRYLIKTRGQQVTLSCSPISGHRSVSWYQQTPGQGLQFLFEYFSETQRNKGNFPGRFSGRQFSNSRSEMNVSTLELGDSALYLCASGRTVEGNEQYFGPGTRLTVT.

V gene TRBV7-3 combines with J gene TRBJ2-5. The V gene's germline CDR1 is SGHTA and CDR2 FQGTGA. The CDR3 has 13 amino acids. The CDR3 here is CASSTRYQETQYF.

The V gene is TRBV18, the J gene TRBJ2-7; TCRdb outputs TRBD1, but without DNA this stays unchecked. This CDR3 has 15 residues. The germline gives CDR1 KGHSH, CDR2 LQKENI. CDR3 region: CASSPDVGDNYEQYF.

The genes are TRBV27 and TRBJ1-2; the TCRdb call, TRBD1, lacks DNA for checking. The germline V gene encodes CDR1 MNHEY and CDR2 SMNVEV (reference sequence). The CDR3 runs 13 residues. CDR3 region: CASSFRGGDGYTF.

This sequence joins TRBV7-8 and TRBJ2-1. Germline V gene lookup returns CDR1 SGHVS and CDR2 FQNEAQ. This CDR3 is built from 11 residues. The CDR3 sequence: CAFLDYNEQFF.

This chain uses TRBV20-1 with TRBJ1-3; TCRdb proposes TRBD1, but this gene call is untestable without DNA. Germline CDR1 reads DFQATT; CDR2 reads SNEGSKA (reference sequence). The length of the CDR3 is 13 residues. The CDR3 sequence is CSARGGPGNTIYF.

CDR3 loop: CATVDPNTGELFF. The chain combines TRBV24-1 with TRBJ2-2. Germline values: CDR1 KGHDR, CDR2 SFDVKD. This CDR3 contains 13 residues.

V gene TRBV11-2 combines with J gene TRBJ2-1; TCRdb's D gene call, TRBD1, goes unchecked for lack of DNA. CDR1 SGHAT and CDR2 FQNNGV come from the germline V gene. The CDR3 loop spans 15 amino acids. The CDR3: CASSLTGRGGYEQFF. Full variable domain (rest looked up from reference TRBV11-2 and TRBJ2-1): EAGVAQSPRYKIIEKRQSVAFWCNPISGHATLYWYQQILGQGPKLLIQFQNNGVVDDSQLPKDRFSAERLKGVDSTLKIQPAKLEDSAVYLCASSLTGRGGYEQFFGPGTRLTVL.

V and J are TRBV19 and TRBJ2-7; no DNA is available, so the TRBD2 call from TCRdb remains unchecked. CDR1 is LNHDA and CDR2 is SQIVND in the germline V gene (reference sequence). The CDR3 extends over 15 amino acids. The CDR3 here is CASSMVEGLNYEQYF.

The J gene is TRBJ2-7, the V gene TRBV6-5; TCRdb's D call, TRBD1, is unchecked because there is no DNA. Germline CDR1 MNHEY, CDR2 SVGAGI. The CDR3 consists of 14 residues. The CDR3 sequence: CASSYDRATYEQYF.

The chain carries TRBV30 and TRBJ2-7; TCRdb proposes TRBD1, but this gene call is untestable without DNA. The CDR3 is 15 amino acids. In germline, CDR1 is GTSNPN, CDR2 SVGIG (reference sequence). The CDR3 loop reads CAWSVLGQGSYEQYF.